Sequencing of this T cell receptor (beta chain) was carried out in a study of control samples from healthy donors and cancer patients. The repertoire was sequenced with immunoSEQ multiplex PCR; TCRdb's copy has only in-frame clones and lacks some. Altogether just under 60,000 clones are present, about 92% being singletons, with the ten largest covering approximately 1.5%. The CDR3 has 13 amino acids. Trimming pared 3 bases from V and 3 bases from J, leaving 8 bases between. Germline V CDR1 and CDR2: SNHLY, FYNNEI. The sequencing input was PBMCs. The chain employs TRBV2 and TRBJ1-2; tentatively, D is TRBD1 (5 bases). The receptor was isolated from a man aged 40-50 years with colorectal cancer. The CDR3, as DNA: TGTGCCAGCAGTGACAGGGTGGACTATGGCTACACCTTC. It codes for CASSDRVDYGYTF.